Listed below are T cell receptor beta chains from one sample, sequenced in a study of shared clonotypes between healthy human individuals. Only in-frame clones appear in the TCRdb table, and some are missing; sequencing was by immunoSEQ multiplex PCR. The sample records approximately 740,000 clones, nearly 95% being singletons. Sequenced sample: naive CD8+ T cells sorted from blood. Receptors originate from a man aged 30-40 years in good health. Both conserved end residues are part of each CDR3. Each record gives: V gene, clone size, D gene, J gene, CDR3 DNA, CDR3 protein. The D gene is left open where the match is weak. Size is omitted from some rows. Given values are once, few, many or a class for expanded clones.

V gene: TRBV2; clone size: NA; D gene: NA; J gene: TRBJ2-7; CDR3 DNA: TGTGCCAGCAGCCCGACCCCCGAGCAGTACTTC; CDR3 protein: CASSPTPEQYF
V gene: TRBV18; clone size: NA; D gene: NA; J gene: TRBJ2-1; CDR3 DNA: TGTGCCAGCTCTGGGGCCTACAATGAGCAGTTCTTC; CDR3 protein: CASSGAYNEQFF
V gene: TRBV6-1; clone size: few; D gene: TRBD2; J gene: TRBJ2-3; CDR3 DNA: TGTGCCAGCAGTGAGGGGACTAGCGGGAGTGATACGCAGTATTTT; CDR3 protein: CASSEGTSGSDTQYF
V gene: TRBV5-6; clone size: NA; D gene: NA; J gene: TRBJ2-7; CDR3 DNA: TGTGCCAGCAGCTCCACGACAGAGACCTACGAGCAGTACTTC; CDR3 protein: CASSSTTETYEQYF
V gene: TRBV6-5; clone size: NA; D gene: TRBD1; J gene: TRBJ1-1; CDR3 DNA: TGTGCCAGCAGTTACGGGACAGGCGCAATCCCTGAAGCTTTCTTT; CDR3 protein: CASSYGTGAIPEAFF
V gene: TRBV7-9; clone size: NA; D gene: NA; J gene: TRBJ1-2; CDR3 DNA: TGTGCCAGCAGCTTAGAGGGGGTTAACTATGGCTACACCTTC; CDR3 protein: CASSLEGVNYGYTF
V gene: TRBV15; clone size: NA; D gene: NA; J gene: TRBJ2-1; CDR3 DNA: TGTGCCACCAGCAGAGATGAGGCTCCGGATGAGCAGTTCTTC; CDR3 protein: CATSRDEAPDEQFF
V gene: TRBV7-8; clone size: NA; D gene: NA; J gene: TRBJ2-1; CDR3 DNA: TGTGCCAGCAGCTCCAGGGGGGGGGTTTCCTACAATGAGCAGTTCTTC; CDR3 protein: CASSSRGGVSYNEQFF
V gene: TRBV7-9; clone size: NA; D gene: NA; J gene: TRBJ1-3; CDR3 DNA: TGTGCCAGCAGCTTATCTTCGACTGGGACTGGAAACACCATATATTTT; CDR3 protein: CASSLSSTGTGNTIYF
V gene: TRBV25-1; clone size: NA; D gene: NA; J gene: TRBJ1-1; CDR3 DNA: TGTGCCAGCATACCGGCAGAAGTGAACACTGAAGCTTTCTTT; CDR3 protein: CASIPAEVNTEAFF
V gene: TRBV29-1; clone size: NA; D gene: TRBD2; J gene: TRBJ2-7; CDR3 DNA: TGCAGCGCCACGGGACTAAGCTCCTACGAGCAGTACTTC; CDR3 protein: CSATGLSSYEQYF
V gene: TRBV11-2; clone size: few; D gene: NA; J gene: TRBJ2-1; CDR3 DNA: TGTGCCAGCAGCTTAGAGTTAGCGAGCTACAATGAGCAGTTCTTC; CDR3 protein: CASSLELASYNEQFF
V gene: TRBV7-9; clone size: NA; D gene: TRBD1; J gene: TRBJ1-2; CDR3 DNA: TGTGCCAGCAGCTTAGAGGGACAGGGCCAGTATGGCTACACCTTC; CDR3 protein: CASSLEGQGQYGYTF
V gene: TRBV7-6; clone size: NA; D gene: TRBD2; J gene: TRBJ2-7; CDR3 DNA: TGTGCCAGCAGCATCCGAGGGGATGGGACTAGCGGTTACGAGCAGTACTTC; CDR3 protein: CASSIRGDGTSGYEQYF
V gene: TRBV27; clone size: NA; D gene: TRBD2; J gene: TRBJ2-1; CDR3 DNA: TGTGCCAGCAGTACCACAACTAGCGAGACCTACAATGAGCAGTTCTTC; CDR3 protein: CASSTTTSETYNEQFF
V gene: TRBV29-1; clone size: NA; D gene: TRBD2; J gene: TRBJ2-2; CDR3 DNA: TGCAGCGTTGGGGCGGGAGACACCGGGGAGCTGTTTTTT; CDR3 protein: CSVGAGDTGELFF
V gene: TRBV27; clone size: NA; D gene: NA; J gene: TRBJ2-7; CDR3 DNA: TGTGCCAGCAGGCGTGGGAGCTCCTACGAGCAGTACTTC; CDR3 protein: CASRRGSSYEQYF
V gene: TRBV11-2; clone size: NA; D gene: NA; J gene: TRBJ2-3; CDR3 DNA: TGTGCCAGCCTCTGGGGGAGCACAGATACGCAGTATTTT; CDR3 protein: CASLWGSTDTQYF
V gene: TRBV19; clone size: once; D gene: NA; J gene: TRBJ2-7; CDR3 DNA: TGTGCCAGTAGTATAGGCGGACACGCCACTACCGAGCAGTACTTC; CDR3 protein: CASSIGGHATTEQYF
V gene: TRBV5-1; clone size: NA; D gene: TRBD2; J gene: TRBJ2-3; CDR3 DNA: TGCGCCAGCAGCTTGTCGACTAGCGGGCAAACAGATACGCAGTATTTT; CDR3 protein: CASSLSTSGQTDTQYF
V gene: TRBV19; clone size: once; D gene: NA; J gene: TRBJ1-5; CDR3 DNA: TGTGCCAGTGGGGACGGCGGGGAAGGCAATCAGCCCCAGCATTTT; CDR3 protein: CASGDGGEGNQPQHF
V gene: TRBV5-6; clone size: NA; D gene: TRBD1; J gene: TRBJ2-1; CDR3 DNA: TGTGCCAGCAGCACGGACAGGGGAGGTGACAATGAGCAGTTCTTC; CDR3 protein: CASSTDRGGDNEQFF
V gene: TRBV2; clone size: NA; D gene: TRBD2; J gene: TRBJ2-7; CDR3 DNA: TGTGCCAGCATGGGACTATGGTACGAGCAGTACTTC; CDR3 protein: CASMGLWYEQYF
V gene: TRBV27; clone size: NA; D gene: TRBD2; J gene: TRBJ2-7; CDR3 DNA: TGTGCCAGCAGTCCGCCACTACCGGGAGGGATCTACGAGCAGTACTTC; CDR3 protein: CASSPPLPGGIYEQYF
V gene: TRBV19; clone size: NA; D gene: NA; J gene: TRBJ2-3; CDR3 DNA: TGTGCCAGTAGACCCCCGGGCACAGATACGCAGTATTTT; CDR3 protein: CASRPPGTDTQYF
V gene: TRBV5-1; clone size: NA; D gene: TRBD2; J gene: TRBJ2-3; CDR3 DNA: TGCGCCAGCAGCGACCCTAGCGGGAACACAGATACGCAGTATTTT; CDR3 protein: CASSDPSGNTDTQYF
V gene: TRBV27; clone size: NA; D gene: NA; J gene: TRBJ2-1; CDR3 DNA: TGTGCCAGCAGTAGTTTGCTCTACAATGAGCAGTTCTTC; CDR3 protein: CASSSLLYNEQFF
V gene: TRBV28; clone size: NA; D gene: NA; J gene: TRBJ2-7; CDR3 DNA: TGTGCCAGCAGTTTCCTGGCCTACGAGCAGTACTTC; CDR3 protein: CASSFLAYEQYF
V gene: TRBV7-9; clone size: NA; D gene: NA; J gene: TRBJ2-2; CDR3 DNA: TGTGCCAGCAGCTTTTTCTCATCGAACACCGGGGAGCTGTTTTTT; CDR3 protein: CASSFFSSNTGELFF